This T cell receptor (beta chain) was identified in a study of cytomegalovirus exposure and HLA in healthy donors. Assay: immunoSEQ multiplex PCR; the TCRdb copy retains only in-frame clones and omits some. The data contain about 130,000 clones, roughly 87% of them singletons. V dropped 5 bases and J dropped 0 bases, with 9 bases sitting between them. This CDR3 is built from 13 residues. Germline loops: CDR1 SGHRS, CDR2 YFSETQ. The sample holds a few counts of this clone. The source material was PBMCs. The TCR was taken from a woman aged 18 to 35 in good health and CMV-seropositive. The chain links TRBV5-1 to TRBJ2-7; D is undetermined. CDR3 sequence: CASRETSSYEQYF. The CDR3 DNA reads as TGCGCCAGCAGAGAAACGAGCTCCTACGAGCAGTACTTC. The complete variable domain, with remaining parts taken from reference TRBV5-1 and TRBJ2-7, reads KAGVTQTPRYLIKTRGQQVTLSCSPISGHRSVSWYQQTPGQGLQFLFEYFSETQRNKGNFPGRFSGRQFSNSRSEMNVSTLELGDSALYLCASRETSSYEQYFGPGTRLTVT.